Following are 17 T cell receptor beta chains from one sample sequenced in a study of cytomegalovirus exposure and HLA in healthy donors. Primers: 60 Vbeta forward and 13 Jbeta reverse. The repertoire was sequenced with immunoSEQ multiplex PCR; TCRdb's copy has only in-frame clones and lacks some. Of tens of thousands of clones in the sample, roughly three quarters were seen once. The sequencing sample was made of PBMCs. These receptor sequences come from a man in his forties in good health and CMV-seronegative.

The chain has TRBV2 and TRBJ1-1; no firm D call. The germline V and J ends were trimmed by 1 base and 1 base, with 7 bases remaining between them. CDR3 size: 14 residues. Looked up from germline, CDR1 is SNHLY and CDR2 is FYNNEI. The CDR3 here is CASSEGTENTEAFF. DNA for the CDR3: TGTGCCAGCAGTGAAGGGACTGAGAACACTGAAGCTTTCTTT.

This clone appeared once. This chain connects TRBV5-4 to TRBJ1-1; D ambiguous. The CDR3 totals 14 residues. V was clipped by 0 bases and J by 0 bases, with 6 bases between them. The germline CDR1 and CDR2 sequences are SGHNT and YYREEE (reference sequence). The CDR3 DNA sequence: TGTGCCAGCAGCTTGGAGCAAGTGAACACTGAAGCTTTCTTT. It specifies CASSLEQVNTEAFF.

The chain links TRBV5-1 to TRBJ2-2, with 9 positions matching TRBD1. The V and J ends lost 0 bases and 4 bases, in that order; junction bases with no gene match: 13. The CDR3 sequence is 19 residues long. Germline V gene sequence: CDR1 SGHRS, CDR2 YFSETQ. CDR3 in DNA: TGCGCCAGCAGCTTGGCCCCGCGTGGGGGACAGGGTAGCACCGGGGAGCTGTTTTTT. Translation: CASSLAPRGGQGSTGELFF.

This chain uses TRBV30 with TRBJ1-2; tentatively, D is TRBD1 (5 bases). Between the trimmed V and J ends, which lost 0 bases and 8 bases, there was a span of 13 bases. Germline CDR1 and CDR2: GTSNPN and SVGIG (reference sequence). CDR3 length equals 13 residues. The CDR3 sequence: CAWSVGGEGGYTF. Written as DNA, the CDR3 is TGTGCCTGGAGTGTGGGGGGGGAAGGGGGCTACACCTTC.

This clone showed up just a few times. The rearrangement links TRBV30 to TRBJ1-5; no firm D call. CDR1 is GTSNPN, CDR2 SVGIG, per germline (reference sequence). V shed 5 bases and J shed 0 bases, with 8 bases lying between them. The CDR3 length is 13 residues. The chain's CDR3 is CAWATLSNQPQHF. The CDR3 DNA reads as TGTGCCTGGGCGACACTTAGCAATCAGCCCCAGCATTTT.

The gene calls are TRBV7-2 and TRBJ2-3, with 7 bases identical to TRBD2. The junction had 4 bases not matched to a gene; V was cut back by 8 bases and J by 2 bases. This CDR3 has 13 residues. Germline V gene data show CDR1 as SGHTA and CDR2 as FQGNSA. The CDR3 DNA sequence: TGTGCCAGCCGTCGGGGGGTCACAGATACGCAGTATTTT. Encoded protein: CASRRGVTDTQYF.

A few counts support this clone. V and J are TRBV6-4 and TRBJ2-6, with 7 bases fitting TRBD1. The CDR3 is 17 amino acids. V gave up 3 bases and J gave up 4 bases; unmatched junction bases: 9. Germline V gene data show CDR1 as MRHNA and CDR2 as SNTAGT. In nucleotides, the CDR3 is TGTGCCAGCAGTGATAACGGCAGGGGGACAGGGGCCAACGTCCTGACTTTC. Translating it yields CASSDNGRGTGANVLTF.

This clone was detected a few times. The chain recombines TRBV4-2 with TRBJ1-1, with D unresolved. CDR1 and CDR2 from the germline V gene are LGHNA and YNFKEQ. This CDR3 is built from 14 residues. V lost 0 bases and J lost 10, with 15 bases in between. DNA of the CDR3: TGTGCCAGCAGCCAAGATTTGAATGACGGGATAGCTTTCTTT. This translates into CASSQDLNDGIAFF.

The chain is built from TRBV5-6 and TRBJ1-5; D is undetermined. This CDR3 is 13 amino acids long. Germline V lookup: CDR1 SGHDT, CDR2 YYEEEE. V was pared by 7 bases and J by 2 bases, with 10 bases between. CDR3 amino acids: CASQRFGNQPQHF. The CDR3 region has the DNA TGTGCCAGCCAGCGTTTTGGCAATCAGCCCCAGCATTTT.

V and J are TRBV2 and TRBJ2-2; D gene ambiguous. Per the germline V gene, CDR1 is SNHLY and CDR2 is FYNNEI. V was shortened by 6 bases and J by 1 base, with 9 bases between the two germline ends. This CDR3 spans 14 amino acids. CDR3 DNA: TGTGCCAGCAGGCAAGCTGGGAACACCGGGGAGCTGTTTTTT. The encoded protein is CASRQAGNTGELFF.

The rearrangement links TRBV5-1 to TRBJ1-5; a possible D gene is TRBD1 (5 bases). Germline loops: CDR1 SGHRS, CDR2 YFSETQ. This CDR3 contains 13 residues. Trimming took off 7 bases at V and 5 bases at J, with 13 bases between the two ends. The CDR3 nucleotides are TGCGCCAGCTTAAAGACAGAATATCAGCCCCAGCATTTT. It is translated as CASLKTEYQPQHF.

V gene TRBV6-5 combines with J gene TRBJ2-1; the D gene is possibly TRBD1 (6 bases). Germline loops: CDR1 MNHEY, CDR2 SVGAGI. Trimming took off 5 bases at V and 8 bases at J, with 10 bases between the two ends. The CDR3 length is 12 residues. In DNA form, the CDR3 reads TGTGCCAGCAGTACACAGGGAGATGAGCAGTTCTTC. This codes for CASSTQGDEQFF.

This clone was counted between two and nine times. This chain joins TRBV4-2 and TRBJ1-3; maybe TRBD1 (6 bases). V gave up 2 bases and J gave up 2 bases, with 7 bases separating them. Germline CDR1 is LGHNA and CDR2 is YNFKEQ. The CDR3 sequence is 14 residues long. CDR3 amino acids: CASSQWGPGNTIYF. CDR3 coding DNA: TGTGCCAGCAGCCAATGGGGGCCTGGAAACACCATATATTTT.

The rearrangement joins TRBV30 to TRBJ2-5, with 9 bases that match TRBD1. The germline V gene encodes CDR1 GTSNPN and CDR2 SVGIG (reference sequence). V shed 6 bases, J shed 1 base, and the junction held 18 bases outside the gene matches. The CDR3 has 18 amino acids. The CDR3 nucleotides are TGTGCCTGTCAACCGGGACAGGGAAAATGGGGGTTCCAAGAGACCCAGTACTTC. Its translation is CACQPGQGKWGFQETQYF. Looking up the rest from reference TRBV30 and TRBJ2-5 gives the full variable domain: SQTIHQWPATLVQPVGSPLSLECTVEGTSNPNLYWYRQAAGRGLQLLFYSVGIGQISSEVPQNLSASRPQDRQFILSSKKLLLSDSGFYLCACQPGQGKWGFQETQYFGPGTRLLVL.

The CDR3 sequence is CASREGGELFF. CDR3 DNA: TGTGCCAGCAGGGAGGGCGGGGAGCTGTTTTTT. The chain joins TRBV2 to TRBJ2-2, with D perhaps matching TRBD2 (6 bases). V lost 6 bases and J lost 7, with 6 bases in between. The CDR3 covers 11 residues. The germline gives CDR1 SNHLY, CDR2 FYNNEI. Full variable domain (rest looked up from reference TRBV2 and TRBJ2-2): EPEVTQTPSHQVTQMGQEVILRCVPISNHLYFYWYRQILGQKVEFLVSFYNNEISEKSEIFDDQFSVERPDGSNFTLKIRSTKLEDSAMYFCASREGGELFFGEGSRLTVL.

The rearrangement uses TRBV7-2 and TRBJ2-1; 10 bases match TRBD2. CDR1 is SGHTA, CDR2 FQGNSA, per germline. The CDR3 is made up of 15 amino acids. Germline trimming cut 2 bases from V and 8 bases from J; bases unmatched to any gene: 6. DNA for the CDR3: TGTGCCAGCAGCTTACTAGCGGGAGACGGTTATGAGCAGTTCTTC. Amino acids: CASSLLAGDGYEQFF.

This clone was picked up a small number of times. The chain employs TRBV14 and TRBJ2-1; no reliable D call. CDR3 size: 12 residues. Trimming took 0 bases from V and 9 from J, leaving 6 bases between them. Germline CDR1 and CDR2: SGHDN and FVKESK. The CDR3 loop is CASSQDLPEQFF. For the CDR3, the DNA is TGTGCCAGCAGCCAAGACCTACCTGAGCAGTTCTTC. Complete variable domain (other parts from reference TRBV14 and TRBJ2-1): EAGVTQFPSHSVIEKGQTVTLRCDPISGHDNLYWYRRVMGKEIKFLLHFVKESKQDESGMPNNRFLAERTGGTYSTLKVQPAELEDSGVYFCASSQDLPEQFFGPGTRLTVL.